This is a list of T cell receptor beta chains from one sample in a study of blood T cell repertoires in COVID-19. Libraries were prepared by immunoSEQ multiplex PCR; TCRdb keeps only in-frame clonotypes and omits some of them. This table holds 400,000 to 450,000 clones, 70% to 90% found once. The specimen was peripheral blood. These receptors were taken from a man between 18 and 29 years old with COVID-19, enrolled during active disease. Each CDR3 is given with its conserved first and last residue. The D gene is left open where the match is weak. Size tells how often a clone was seen (once, few, many) or the class of an expanded clone, and some rows leave it out.

v_call	j_call	clone_size	d_call	cdr3_aa	cdr3_nt
TRBV2	TRBJ2-2	-	-	CASSLTGTGELFF	TGTGCCAGCAGTCTTACAGGGACCGGGGAGCTGTTTTTT
TRBV3-1/TRBV3-2	TRBJ1-2	-	TRBD1	CASSETGGGGYGYTF	TGTGCCAGCAGCGAGACAGGGGGCGGTGGCTATGGCTACACCTTC
TRBV7-9	TRBJ1-3	once	-	CASSLAEGSYSGNTIYF	TGTGCCAGCAGCTTAGCGGAGGGGTCTTACTCTGGAAACACCATATATTTT
TRBV3-1/TRBV3-2	TRBJ2-1	-	-	CASSPRGGYEQFF	TGTGCCAGCAGCCCCCGCGGAGGCTATGAGCAGTTCTTC
TRBV6-5	TRBJ2-5	-	TRBD2	CASIRTSGEETQYF	TGTGCCAGCATTCGGACTAGCGGTGAAGAGACCCAGTACTTC
TRBV5-1	TRBJ2-7	-	TRBD1	CASSLVGGQGYEQYF	TGCGCCAGCAGCTTGGTGGGGGGACAGGGCTACGAGCAGTACTTC
TRBV4-2	TRBJ2-7	-	-	CASSQETEPTYEQYF	TGTGCCAGCAGCCAAGAGACAGAGCCCACCTACGAGCAGTACTTC
TRBV7-2	TRBJ2-7	once	TRBD1	CASSLVDRGTYEQYF	TGTGCCAGCAGCTTAGTGGACAGGGGAACCTACGAGCAGTACTTC
TRBV11-1	TRBJ2-3	-	TRBD1	CASSVGQGDTQYF	TGTGCCAGCAGTGTCGGACAGGGGGATACGCAGTATTTT
TRBV19	TRBJ1-5	few	TRBD1	CASSNRTGGFQPQHF	TGTGCCAGTAGTAATCGGACAGGGGGTTTTCAGCCCCAGCATTTT
TRBV11-2	TRBJ2-3	-	TRBD2	CASSYAGRTSGESTDTQYF	TGTGCCAGCAGCTACGCGGGCCGCACTAGCGGGGAAAGCACAGATACGCAGTATTTT
TRBV25-1	TRBJ1-2	-	TRBD1	CASSGQGVYGYTF	TGTGCCAGCAGCGGACAGGGGGTCTATGGCTACACCTTC
TRBV4-2	TRBJ2-6	-	TRBD1	CASSPTKPGQPLRGPGANVLTF	TGTGCCAGCAGCCCAACAAAACCGGGACAGCCTCTTCGGGGTCCTGGGGCCAACGTCCTGACTTTC
TRBV14	TRBJ1-1	-	TRBD1	CASSQLRDRIPEAFF	TGTGCCAGCAGCCAACTCCGGGACAGGATTCCCGAAGCTTTCTTT
TRBV7-9	TRBJ2-1	-	TRBD2	CASSSEGLAGANEQFF	TGTGCCAGCAGCTCAGAGGGACTAGCGGGAGCCAATGAGCAGTTCTTC
TRBV6-5	TRBJ1-6	-	TRBD1	CASRTDRGNSPLHF	TGTGCCAGCAGAACCGACAGGGGCAATTCACCCCTCCACTTT
TRBV2	TRBJ1-1	-	TRBD1	CASSDRDSALNTEAFF	TGTGCCAGCAGTGACCGGGACAGCGCTCTGAACACTGAAGCTTTCTTT